The 10 T cell receptor beta chains presented below share a single source sample, sequenced in a study of T cells in Graves' hyperthyroidism and ophthalmopathy. RNA transcripts served as the template for amplifying TCR beta CDR3 regions. HTBI primers were employed in a first-round RT-PCR of the TCR CDR3. Each CDR3 protein gets one entry after TCRdb re-called the multiplex PCR reads with MiXCR. The data hold 550,000 to 800,000 distinct CDR3 sequences, with 15% to 20% observed a single time. Sequencing was done on a sample of blood. The receptors stem from a man aged 18-30 years with Graves' hyperthyroidism.

The chain uses TRBV7-9 and TRBJ2-1, with D possibly called TRBD1 or TRBD2 (7 bases each). The CDR3 is made up of 16 amino acids. CDR1 is SEHNR and CDR2 is FQNEAQ in the germline V gene (reference sequence). V dropped 6 bases and J dropped 7 bases, with 22 bases sitting between them. The CDR3 nucleotides read TGTGCCAGCAGTCTGCTGGGGGGGACAGCAGAAAATGAGCAGTTCTTC. Amino acids: CASSLLGGTAENEQFF. Combining the CDR3 with reference TRBV7-9 and TRBJ2-1 gives the whole variable domain DTGVSQNPRHKITKRGQNVTFRCDPISEHNRLYWYRQTLGQGPEFLTYFQNEAQLEKSRLLSDRFSAERPKGSFSTLEIQRTEQGDSAMYLCASSLLGGTAENEQFFGPGTRLTVL.

The chain recombines TRBV28 with TRBJ2-5; the D is unclear. The CDR3 has 17 amino acids. The germline V gene has CDR1 MDHEN and CDR2 SYDVKM. Trimming took off 3 bases at V and 3 bases at J, with 20 bases between the two ends. The CDR3 DNA follows: TGTGCCAGCAGTTTTGACCCAGCCCTAGTTCGGAAAGAGACCCAGTACTTC. It codes for CASSFDPALVRKETQYF.

This clonotype has only one observation. The chain couples TRBV20-1 to TRBJ2-1, with D perhaps matching TRBD2 (6 bases). This CDR3 contains 13 residues. V was cut by 5 bases and J by 6 bases, with 14 bases left in between. In germline, CDR1 is DFQATT, CDR2 SNEGSKA (reference sequence). CDR3 in amino acids: CSAPLLAANEQFF. CDR3 DNA sequence: TGCAGTGCTCCACTATTAGCGGCCAATGAGCAGTTCTTC.

This clonotype was seen only a few times. J is TRBJ2-7 and V is TRBV13; TRBD2 matches 12 bases. V gave up 4 bases and J gave up 4 bases; unmatched junction bases: 14. The germline V gene has CDR1 PRHDT and CDR2 FYEKMQ (reference sequence). The CDR3 length is 18 residues. CDR3 loop: CASSSGASGRAGKYEQYF. CDR3 sequence (DNA): TGTGCCAGCAGCTCCGGGGCTAGCGGGAGGGCTGGGAAGTACGAGCAGTACTTC.

This clonotype was seen repeatedly, ten times or more. The chain carries TRBV28 and TRBJ1-1, with unresolved D. V was cut by 9 bases and J by 1 base, with 18 bases left in between. The CDR3 contains 15 residues. Germline V gene sequence: CDR1 MDHEN, CDR2 SYDVKM. Written as DNA, the CDR3 is TGTGCCAGTCCCCCTCACACAGAGGAGAACACTGAAGCTTTCTTT. This gives the protein CASPPHTEENTEAFF.

The rearrangement joins TRBV29-1 to TRBJ2-1, with 10 bases lining up with TRBD1. V dropped 3 bases and J dropped 6; count of bases not matched to a gene: 2. Germline CDR1 SQVTM, CDR2 ANQGSEA. The CDR3 runs 13 residues. The CDR3 protein is CSVEDRGTNEQFF. The DNA of the CDR3 is TGCAGCGTTGAGGACAGGGGGACCAATGAGCAGTTCTTC.

There are many counts of this clonotype. The V call is TRBV20-1, the J call TRBJ1-3; tentative D call: TRBD1 (5 bases). Germline assignment: CDR1 DFQATT and CDR2 SNEGSKA (reference sequence). The V end lost 1 base, the J end lost 1 base, and 11 bases lay between the germline ends. The CDR3 is made up of 15 amino acids. CDR3 amino acids: CSARVGAGSGNTIYF. In DNA, the CDR3 is TGCAGTGCTAGAGTCGGTGCAGGGTCTGGAAACACCATATATTTT.

This clonotype was observed many times. The chain is built from TRBV7-2 and TRBJ1-2; 10 bases line up with TRBD1. V was clipped by 2 bases and J by 5 bases; unmatched bases: 2. Germline V CDR1 and CDR2: SGHTA, FQGNSA. The CDR3 loop spans 14 amino acids. CDR3 nucleotides: TGTGCCAGCAGCTTATCGGGACAGGGGTATGGCTACACCTTC. Residues: CASSLSGQGYGYTF.

This clonotype was counted between two and nine times. The junction departs from the called germline gene at one end, perhaps through a read error. This sequence joins TRBV18 and TRBJ2-3; 8 nucleotides agree with TRBD2. The CDR3 is 16 amino acids. Per germline, CDR1 KGHSH and CDR2 LQKENI. As DNA, the CDR3 is TGTGCCGGCTCACCACAGTTGCGGGGGGCGAGTGATACGCAGTATTTT. Its translation is CAGSPQLRGASDTQYF. Filled out from reference TRBV18 and TRBJ2-3, the complete variable domain reads NAGVMQNPRHLVRRRGQEARLRCSPMKGHSHVYWYRQLPEEGLKFMVYLQKENIIDESGMPKERFSAEFPKEGPSILRIQQVVRGDSAAYFCAGSPQLRGASDTQYFGPGTRLTVL.

This clonotype showed up many times. The chain links TRBV27 to TRBJ2-1; the D gene could be TRBD1 or TRBD2 (5 bases each). This CDR3 contains 14 residues. Trimming cost V 6 bases and J 2 bases, with 11 bases left between them. Germline loops: CDR1 MNHEY, CDR2 SMNVEV (reference sequence). CDR3 sequence: CASRVVGPYNEQFF. The CDR3 coding sequence is TGTGCCAGCAGGGTCGTGGGACCCTACAATGAGCAGTTCTTC.